The clone carrying this T cell receptor (beta chain) is identified as medium-sized (0.01 to 0.1%) from frequency. What it binds is not known. The record originates from a study of CD8 T cells in cerebrospinal fluid in Alzheimer's disease. Broader study findings: Expanded clones of at least 3% were commoner in Alzheimer's patients than healthy subjects. Compared with controls, mild cognitive impairment or Alzheimer's disease patients showed higher maximum CSF clone percentages.

Profiling of CSF cells used 10X single-cell V(D)J plus 5' expression. From its re-call of the 10x single-cell sequencing reads, TCRdb lists each CDR3 protein once, without DNA. This sample contains over 950 distinct CDR3 sequences. The germline CDR1 and CDR2 sequences are SGDLS and YYNGEE. The CDR3 sequence is 14 residues long. This clonotype originated in a human donor with Parkinson's disease. The specimen was cerebrospinal fluid. This chain connects TRBV9 to TRBJ2-7; TCRdb's D call of TRBD1 is untestable without DNA. CDR3: CASSPGQNSYEQYF.